The 13 T cell receptor beta chains reported below all come from one sample, sequenced in a study of T cells expressing NK-cell markers. TCRdb re-analyzed the 5' RACE reads; it lists each CDR3 protein once, without DNA. The data show about 150,000 distinct CDR3 sequences, and the top ten clones hold around a third. The sequenced sample consisted of blood T cells: a sorted CD56 or NKG2C T cell subset, CD4+ or CD8+ T cells, or bulk PBMC T cells (not recorded which). These receptors came from a woman between 50 and 59 years old in good health.

The chain combines TRBV4-2 with TRBJ2-3. The CDR3 consists of 14 residues. Germline-derived CDR1 and CDR2 are LGHNA and YNFKEQ. The CDR3 sequence is CASSQDPGPQSQYF.

The chain has TRBV18 and TRBJ1-1; TCRdb names TRBD1, which stays unverified in the absence of DNA. Germline loops: CDR1 KGHSH, CDR2 LQKENI. This CDR3 is 15 amino acids long. The CDR3 here is CASHPRAGPDTEAFF.

This chain connects TRBV28 to TRBJ2-3; TCRdb names TRBD1, which stays unverified in the absence of DNA. The CDR3 totals 17 residues. CDR1 and CDR2 from the germline V gene are MDHEN and SYDVKM. CDR3 residues: CASSLNPTGLEADTQYF.

The chain is built from TRBV7-9 and TRBJ1-1. The CDR3 contains 13 residues. CDR1 and CDR2 from the germline V gene are SEHNR and FQNEAQ (reference sequence). The CDR3 loop reads CASSYDRNTEAFF.

The rearrangement joins TRBV29-1 to TRBJ1-2; the D call of TRBD1 rests on TCRdb alone, since no DNA is present to check it. The CDR3 is 15 residues long. CDR1 and CDR2 from the germline V gene are SQVTM and ANQGSEA. CDR3 residues: CSVEVWGTGNYGYTF. Full variable domain (outside the CDR3, taken from reference TRBV29-1 and TRBJ1-2): SAVISQKPSRDICQRGTSLTIQCQVDSQVTMMFWYRQQPGQSLTLIATANQGSEATYESGFVIDKFPISRPNLTFSTLTVSNMSPEDSSIYLCSVEVWGTGNYGYTFGSGTRLTVV.

The chain joins TRBV19 to TRBJ2-1; as DNA is missing, the TRBD2 call by TCRdb cannot be tested. Germline loops: CDR1 LNHDA, CDR2 SQIVND (reference sequence). The CDR3 consists of 15 residues. CDR3: CASSISDPGLYEQFF.

This chain uses TRBV3-1 with TRBJ1-2; TCRdb's D call of TRBD1 is untestable without DNA. The CDR3 contains 14 residues. Germline V lookup: CDR1 LGHDT, CDR2 YNNKEL (reference sequence). The CDR3 protein is CASSQLRDRPGYTF.

V and J are TRBV5-6 and TRBJ2-2. The germline gives CDR1 SGHDT, CDR2 YYEEEE. The CDR3 is made up of 13 amino acids. CDR3 sequence reads: CASSLSGTGELFF.

V gene TRBV23-1 combines with J gene TRBJ2-3; TCRdb's assignment of TRBD1 cannot be checked, as there is no DNA. TRBV23-1 is an ORF, and what it does is uncertain. The CDR3 has 16 amino acids. The CDR3 loop reads CASSQFRQLSTDTQYF.

The chain employs TRBV14 and TRBJ2-5; absent DNA, TCRdb's TRBD1 call cannot be checked. This CDR3 comprises 14 residues. Germline V CDR1 and CDR2: SGHDN, FVKESK. CDR3 in amino acids: CASSPRALGETQYF.

This chain joins TRBV4-2 and TRBJ2-5. The CDR3 length is 15 residues. Germline CDR1 is LGHNA and CDR2 is YNFKEQ. This chain's CDR3 is CASSQDVGEAETQYF.

This chain connects TRBV30 to TRBJ2-1. This CDR3 comprises 11 residues. Germline CDR1 is GTSNPN and CDR2 is SVGIG (reference sequence). CDR3 sequence reads: CAWSGVGEQFF.

This chain links TRBV3-1 with TRBJ2-7; TCRdb's D call, TRBD2, is unchecked because there is no DNA. Germline CDR1 is LGHDT and CDR2 is YNNKEL (reference sequence). The CDR3 is 16 residues long. The CDR3 loop reads CASSQDSLAPPLEQYF.